This is a list of T cell receptor beta chains from one sample in a study of shared clonotypes between healthy human individuals. Data came from immunoSEQ multiplex PCR; TCRdb stores just in-frame clones and leaves some out. Counted here are 490,000 or so clones, 70% to 80% occurring once; the ten biggest clones make up approximately 12%. The sample consisted of PBMCs. These receptors were taken from a woman aged 40-49 years in good health. Some clones in this sample may be carry-over from other donors' samples. CDR3s include the opening cysteine and the closing phenylalanine or tryptophan. The D gene is left open where the match is weak. The size entry is marked missing in some rows and otherwise reads once, few, many or a size class.

size	V	D	J	length	DNA	CDR3
.	TRBV7-3	TRBD2	TRBJ2-3	15	TGTGCCAGCAGCTTAGTAGCGGGAGCTGGAGATACGCAGTATTTT	CASSLVAGAGDTQYF
once	TRBV29-1	.	TRBJ2-7	17	TGCAGCGTTGCCCTCTCAGTGGGGGCCTCTTCCAGCACCGAGCAGTACTTC	CSVALSVGASSSTEQYF
few	TRBV29-1	.	TRBJ1-3	16	TGCAGCGTTGAAGATCCAAACAGGGTCTCTGGAAACACCATATATTTT	CSVEDPNRVSGNTIYF
.	TRBV4-1	TRBD2	TRBJ2-2	18	TGCGCCAGCAGCCAAGAGTCTAGCGGGAGTTGGAACTCCGGGGAGCTGTTTTTT	CASSQESSGSWNSGELFF
.	TRBV6-5	.	TRBJ1-1	13	TGTGCCAGCAGTTCCCACTTGGGATCTGAAGCTTTCTTT	CASSSHLGSEAFF
.	TRBV7-9	.	TRBJ2-5	13	TGTGCCAGCAGCTTATGGGGGGAAGAGACCCAGTACTTC	CASSLWGEETQYF
once	TRBV5-4	TRBD2	TRBJ2-7	14	TGTGCCAGCAGCTTAGGACTAGCGGGGGGAGAGCAGTACTTC	CASSLGLAGGEQYF
few	TRBV30	.	TRBJ2-5	14	TGTGCCTGGAGTGCCGGACAGCCACAAGAGACCCAGTACTTC	CAWSAGQPQETQYF
.	TRBV7-8	TRBD2	TRBJ2-7	17	TGTGCCAGCAGGAGGACTAGCGGTCCTGCCGGGGGCTACGAGCAGTACTTC	CASRRTSGPAGGYEQYF
.	TRBV7-2	.	TRBJ1-3	16	TGTGCCAGCAGCCCGCGGACTCTGAACTCTGGAAACACCATATATTTT	CASSPRTLNSGNTIYF
.	TRBV4-1	.	TRBJ2-7	13	TGCGCCAGCAGCCAAGCAGGGCGGTACGAGCAGTACTTC	CASSQAGRYEQYF
.	TRBV5-4	.	TRBJ2-7	13	TGTGCCAGCAGCTTCGGTGGGGGGAACGAGCAGTACTTC	CASSFGGGNEQYF
.	TRBV28	.	TRBJ2-7	12	TGTGCCAGCAGTTCCATAGAATACGAGCAGTACTTC	CASSSIEYEQYF
.	TRBV2	.	TRBJ2-1	16	TGTGCCAGCGCCCCCCCAGGGGGAGGGGGCTACAATGAGCAGTTCTTC	CASAPPGGGGYNEQFF
.	TRBV7-9	TRBD2	TRBJ2-1	15	TGTGCCAGCAGCCAGAGACCGGGACTAGCGCCAGAGCAGTTCTTC	CASSQRPGLAPEQFF
few	TRBV7-2	.	TRBJ2-2	17	TGTGCCAGCAGCAGAACTCCCATCAGGGGTCGGGACGGGGAGCTGTTTTTT	CASSRTPIRGRDGELFF
few	TRBV6-5	TRBD1	TRBJ1-2	14	TGTGCCAGCAGCCCGACAGGGGTGGTTGGTGGCTACACCTTC	CASSPTGVVGGYTF
.	TRBV4-1	.	TRBJ1-1	16	TGCGCCAGCAGCCAAGCCCAGGGAAGGGTGGGCACTGAAGCTTTCTTT	CASSQAQGRVGTEAFF
.	TRBV27	.	TRBJ2-7	14	TGTGCCAGCAAAACGGCAGGCCCGCCTTACGAGCAGTACTTC	CASKTAGPPYEQYF
.	TRBV28	.	TRBJ1-2	13	TGTGCCAGCAGTCTGACAGTTAACTATGGCTACACCTTC	CASSLTVNYGYTF
.	TRBV5-1	TRBD1	TRBJ1-1	16	TGCGCCAGCAGCTTTGGGGCTGGGGGACAGGGTTCTGAAGCTTTCTTT	CASSFGAGGQGSEAFF
.	TRBV7-3	.	TRBJ2-3	14	TGTGCCAGCAGCTTGTATTCAGGGACAGATACGCAGTATTTT	CASSLYSGTDTQYF
.	TRBV28	.	TRBJ2-7	15	TGTGCCAGCAGGACGTTGAGAGAGCGGACCCACGAGCAGTACTTC	CASRTLRERTHEQYF
.	TRBV7-9	.	TRBJ1-1	14	TGTGCCAGCAGCTTAAAACAGGGAGAGACTGAAGCTTTCTTT	CASSLKQGETEAFF
.	TRBV9	TRBD2	TRBJ2-1	16	TGTGCCAGCAGCCGTAGGTCAGCGGGAGGGGGTCCTGAGCAGTTCTTC	CASSRRSAGGGPEQFF